This T cell receptor beta chain stems from a study of shared clonotypes between healthy human individuals. Study as a whole: Plates per donor: three CD4 naive, three CD4 memory, two CD8 naive, one CD8 memory.

Only in-frame clones appear in the TCRdb table, and some are missing; sequencing was by immunoSEQ multiplex PCR. Among approximately 1,500,000 clones listed, roughly 95% were seen once. General observations from the study: Some clonotypes were shared by all four sorted-subset donors, while others were not shared. The non-shared ones had lower generation probabilities than the shared ones.

In regard to this clone: The antigen is unknown.

The CDR3 extends over 16 amino acids. Trimming took off 0 bases at V and 3 bases at J, with 12 bases between the two ends. The V gene's germline CDR1 is SGHTA and CDR2 FQGNSA. The gene calls are TRBV7-2 and TRBJ2-1; either TRBD1 or TRBD2 may fit D (5 bases each). Sequenced input: naive CD4+ T cells sorted from blood. Noted subset: CD45RA+ positively selected. The source is a man younger than 45 in good health. The CDR3 spells CASSLAQGTYYNEQFF. The CDR3 DNA is TGTGCCAGCAGCTTAGCCCAAGGGACCTACTACAATGAGCAGTTCTTC.